Listed below are T cell receptor beta chains from one sample, sequenced in a study of blood T cell repertoires in COVID-19. TCRdb's copy holds only in-frame clones and misses some; the assay was immunoSEQ multiplex PCR. The profile covers under 300,000 clones, with about 89% appearing a single time and 1% to 1.5% taken by the ten largest. Sequences were obtained from PBMCs or T cells enriched from blood (not recorded which). The receptors come from a human donor in a cohort exposed to, infected with or recovered from COVID-19 (not recorded which). The donor label of this sample is uncertain. Each CDR3 is given with its conserved first and last residue. The D gene is left open where the match is weak.

d_gene	v_gene	j_gene	CDR3aa	CDR3nt
.	TRBV24-1	TRBJ1-2	CATSDFRGSYGYTF	TGTGCCACCAGTGATTTCCGGGGAAGCTATGGCTACACCTTC
TRBD1	TRBV5-4	TRBJ2-5	CASSSRDREETQYF	TGTGCCAGCAGCTCCCGGGACAGGGAAGAGACCCAGTACTTC
.	TRBV5-6	TRBJ2-7	CASSSVERGSDEQYF	TGTGCCAGCAGCTCCGTAGAGAGAGGCTCTGACGAGCAGTACTTC
TRBD1	TRBV28	TRBJ2-3	CASSSHDRAPTDTQYF	TGTGCCAGCAGTTCCCATGACAGGGCCCCCACAGATACGCAGTATTTT
.	TRBV11-3	TRBJ2-1	CASSLDYTGVEQFF	TGTGCCAGCAGCTTGGACTACACAGGTGTTGAGCAGTTCTTC
.	TRBV4-2	TRBJ1-1	CASSPSARSTEAFF	TGTGCCAGCAGCCCCTCGGCGAGGAGCACTGAAGCTTTCTTT
.	TRBV5-4	TRBJ2-2	CASRFTSTNTGELFF	TGTGCCAGCAGATTCACGTCAACTAACACCGGGGAGCTGTTTTTT
.	TRBV7-2	TRBJ1-2	CASSPARTGGYGYTF	TGTGCCAGCAGCCCGGCCCGGACCGGGGGTTATGGCTACACCTTC
.	TRBV6-6	TRBJ1-5	CASTWTANQPQHF	TGTGCCAGCACTTGGACTGCAAATCAGCCCCAGCATTTT
.	TRBV7-2	TRBJ2-7	CASSSKGPGIYEQYF	TGTGCCAGCAGCTCCAAAGGCCCAGGGATCTACGAGCAGTACTTC
.	TRBV7-2	TRBJ2-1	CASSLAGSRDYNEQFF	TGTGCCAGCAGCTTAGCAGGGAGTAGGGATTACAATGAGCAGTTCTTC
TRBD1	TRBV10-3	TRBJ2-7	CAISVPPGQDSYEQYF	TGTGCCATCAGTGTACCGCCGGGACAGGATTCCTACGAGCAGTACTTC
.	TRBV4-1	TRBJ1-1	CASSQDYRVVVHTEAFF	TGCGCCAGCAGCCAAGATTACAGGGTAGTGGTACACACTGAAGCTTTCTTT
TRBD1	TRBV28	TRBJ2-7	CASRRTGVVEQYF	TGTGCCAGCAGGCGTACAGGGGTGGTCGAGCAGTACTTC
.	TRBV6-5	TRBJ1-2	CASSPRQDIYYGYTF	TGTGCCAGCAGTCCCCGACAGGATATCTATTATGGCTACACCTTC
.	TRBV30	TRBJ1-2	CAWTGYLDYGYTF	TGTGCCTGGACAGGATATTTAGACTATGGCTACACCTTC
.	TRBV5-1	TRBJ1-6	CASSLVQGYNSPLHF	TGCGCCAGCAGCTTGGTCCAGGGATATAATTCACCCCTCCACTTT